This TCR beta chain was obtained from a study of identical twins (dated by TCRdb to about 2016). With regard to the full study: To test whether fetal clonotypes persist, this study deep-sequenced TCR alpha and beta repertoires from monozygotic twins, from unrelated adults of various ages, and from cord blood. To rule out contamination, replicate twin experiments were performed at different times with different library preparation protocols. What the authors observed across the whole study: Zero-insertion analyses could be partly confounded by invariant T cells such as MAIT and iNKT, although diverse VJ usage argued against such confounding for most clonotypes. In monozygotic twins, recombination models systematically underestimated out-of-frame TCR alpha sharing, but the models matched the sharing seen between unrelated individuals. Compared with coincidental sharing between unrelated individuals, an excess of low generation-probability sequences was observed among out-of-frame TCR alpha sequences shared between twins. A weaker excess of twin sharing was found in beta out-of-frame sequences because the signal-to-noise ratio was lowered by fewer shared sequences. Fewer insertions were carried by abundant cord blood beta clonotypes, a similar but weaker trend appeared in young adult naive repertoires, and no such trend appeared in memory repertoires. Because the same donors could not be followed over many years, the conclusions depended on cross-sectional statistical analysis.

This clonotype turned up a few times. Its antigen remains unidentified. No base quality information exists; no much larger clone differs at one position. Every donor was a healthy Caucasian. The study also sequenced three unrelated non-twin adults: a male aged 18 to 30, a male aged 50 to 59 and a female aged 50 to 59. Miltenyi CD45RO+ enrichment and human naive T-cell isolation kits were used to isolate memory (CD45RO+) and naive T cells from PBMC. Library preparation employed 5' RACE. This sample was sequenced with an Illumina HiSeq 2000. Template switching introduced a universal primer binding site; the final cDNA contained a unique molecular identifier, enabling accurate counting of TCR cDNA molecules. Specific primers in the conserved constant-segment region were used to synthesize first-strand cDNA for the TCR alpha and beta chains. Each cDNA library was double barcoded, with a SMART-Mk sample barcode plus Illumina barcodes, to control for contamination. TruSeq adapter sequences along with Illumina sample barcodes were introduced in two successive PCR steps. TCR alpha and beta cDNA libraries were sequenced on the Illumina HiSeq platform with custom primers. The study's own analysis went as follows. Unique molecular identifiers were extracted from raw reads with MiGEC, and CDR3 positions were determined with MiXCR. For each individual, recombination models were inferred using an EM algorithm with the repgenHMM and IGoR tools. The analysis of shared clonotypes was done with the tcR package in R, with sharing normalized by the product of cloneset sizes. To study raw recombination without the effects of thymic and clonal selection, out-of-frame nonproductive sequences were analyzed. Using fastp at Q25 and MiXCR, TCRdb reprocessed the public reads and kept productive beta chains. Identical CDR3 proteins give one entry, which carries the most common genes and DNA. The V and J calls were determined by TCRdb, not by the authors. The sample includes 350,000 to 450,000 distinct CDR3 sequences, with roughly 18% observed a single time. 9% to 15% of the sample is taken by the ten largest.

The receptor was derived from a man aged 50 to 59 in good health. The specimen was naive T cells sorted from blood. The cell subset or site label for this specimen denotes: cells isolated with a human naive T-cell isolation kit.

The CDR3 has the sequence CASNAPGSSYNEQFF. The DNA is TGCGCCAGCAACGCTCCAGGGAGCTCCTACAATGAGCAGTTCTTC. The rearrangement combines TRBV5-1 with TRBJ2-1; the D match is possibly TRBD1 or TRBD2, with 5 bases aligned in each. The CDR3 holds 15 amino acids from the cysteine to the phenylalanine. Only CDR3 DNA is held: 45 bases, read in frame from base 1. The germline V gene gives CDR1 as SGHRS and CDR2 as YFSETQ. At the junction V is shortened by 6 bases and J by 0 bases, with 13 bases in between.